This T cell receptor (beta chain) appears in the sequencing data of a study of T-cell reconstitution after alpha-beta-depleted transplantation in children. Points from the study as a whole: Surviving thymic progenitors and recipient T cells were the source of high TCRbeta diversity at day 60 in some patients. There were reportedly several hundred expanded graft clones from which alpha-beta T cells came about two months after transplant. A year had passed since transplant, and T-cell counts and diversity by then came mostly from newly produced T cells.

The V end lost 2 bases, the J end lost 4 bases, and 12 bases lay between the germline ends. This CDR3 comprises 15 residues. Germline V lookup: CDR1 MDHEN, CDR2 SYDVKM. In its sample, this clonotype was seen many times. Its antigen is unidentified. Preparation of the TCRbeta library involved a method that used unique molecular identifiers. MiXCR, run by TCRdb on the PCR reads, gives a single entry per CDR3 protein. The top ten hold approximately 8.2% of the sample, which has around 270,000 distinct CDR3 sequences, about 7.3% seen once. V gene TRBV28 combines with J gene TRBJ2-1; D tentatively fits TRBD1 or TRBD2 (5 bases each). The starting material was peripheral blood, obtained 360 days after TCRalphabeta/CD19-depleted stem cell transplant. This sequence was found in a female patient under 10 years old who had a stem cell transplant for Fanconi anemia, so the T cells may come from the graft donor. CDR3 sequence: CASSLTGGIYNEQFF. The CDR3 bases are TGTGCCAGCAGTTTAACTGGGGGTATATACAATGAGCAGTTCTTC.